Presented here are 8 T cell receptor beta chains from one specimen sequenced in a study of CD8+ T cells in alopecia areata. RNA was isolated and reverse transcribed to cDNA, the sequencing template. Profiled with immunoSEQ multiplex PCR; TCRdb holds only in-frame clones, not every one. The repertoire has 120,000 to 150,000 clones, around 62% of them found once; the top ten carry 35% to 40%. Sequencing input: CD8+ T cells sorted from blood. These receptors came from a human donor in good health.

The CDR3 here is CSVEAGQSNTEAFF. Written as DNA, the CDR3 is TGCAGCGTTGAAGCGGGACAGTCGAACACTGAAGCTTTCTTT. The V gene is TRBV29-1, the J gene TRBJ1-1, with 7 bases that match TRBD1. The V gene's germline CDR1 is SQVTM and CDR2 ANQGSEA. V shed 1 base, J shed 1 base, and the junction held 3 bases outside the gene matches. The CDR3 is 14 residues long.

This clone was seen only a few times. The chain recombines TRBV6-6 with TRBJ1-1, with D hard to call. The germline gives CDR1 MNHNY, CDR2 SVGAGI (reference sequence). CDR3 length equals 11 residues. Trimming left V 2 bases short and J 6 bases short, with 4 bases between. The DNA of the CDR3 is TGTGCCAGCAGTTACGGGGCTGAAGCTTTCTTT. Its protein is CASSYGAEAFF.

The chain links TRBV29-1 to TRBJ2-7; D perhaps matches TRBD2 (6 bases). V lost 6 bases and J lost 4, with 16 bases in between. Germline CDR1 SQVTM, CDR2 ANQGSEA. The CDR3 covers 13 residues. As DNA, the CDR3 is TGCAGCGTGGGGACTGGCCTCAAATACGAGCAGTACTTC. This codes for CSVGTGLKYEQYF.

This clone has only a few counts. The CDR3 DNA sequence: TGTGCCATCAGTGGGGTCGTCGCGGGATATAACAATGAGCAGTTCTTC. It translates to CAISGVVAGYNNEQFF. J is TRBJ2-1 and V is TRBV10-3, with D perhaps TRBD2 (6 bases). Germline V gene sequence: CDR1 ENHRY, CDR2 SYGVKD. V lost 4 bases and J lost 5, with 18 bases in between. The CDR3 has 16 residues.

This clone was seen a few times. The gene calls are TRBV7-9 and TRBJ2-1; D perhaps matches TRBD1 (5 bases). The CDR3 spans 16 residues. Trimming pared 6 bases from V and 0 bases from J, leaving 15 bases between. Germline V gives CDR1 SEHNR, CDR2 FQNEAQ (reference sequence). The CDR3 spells CASSPGRGISYNEQFF. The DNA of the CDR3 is TGTGCCAGCAGTCCTGGTAGGGGAATCTCCTACAATGAGCAGTTCTTC.

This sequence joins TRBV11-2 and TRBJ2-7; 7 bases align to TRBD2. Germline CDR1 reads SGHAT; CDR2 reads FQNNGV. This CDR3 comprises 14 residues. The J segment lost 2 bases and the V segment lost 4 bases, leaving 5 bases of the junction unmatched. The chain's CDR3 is CASSYGTTTYEQYF. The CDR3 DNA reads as TGTGCCAGCAGCTATGGGACTACGACCTACGAGCAGTACTTC.

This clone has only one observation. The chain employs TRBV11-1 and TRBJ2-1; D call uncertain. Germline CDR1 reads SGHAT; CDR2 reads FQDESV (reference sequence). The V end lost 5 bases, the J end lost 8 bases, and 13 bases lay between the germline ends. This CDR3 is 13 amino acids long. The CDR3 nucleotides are TGTGCCAGCAGCCCGCCGGGTAACCATGAGCAGTTCTTC. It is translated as CASSPPGNHEQFF.

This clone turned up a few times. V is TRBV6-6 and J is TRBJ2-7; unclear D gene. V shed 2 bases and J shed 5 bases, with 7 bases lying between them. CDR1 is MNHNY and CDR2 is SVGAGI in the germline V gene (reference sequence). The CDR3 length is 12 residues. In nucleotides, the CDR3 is TGTGCCAGCAGTTACACTATCCACGAGCAGTACTTC. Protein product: CASSYTIHEQYF.